A single sample is the source of the 28 T cell receptor beta chains below, sequenced in a study of early T cells in non-severe SARS-CoV-2 infection. One entry per CDR3 protein, called by TCRdb with MiXCR from the 5' RACE reads. The repertoire holds about 34,000 distinct CDR3 sequences, with 5.5% to 7.5% as singletons. The sequencing sample was made of whole blood. Source of these receptors: an adult who was a healthcare worker with PCR-confirmed SARS-CoV-2 infection or an uninfected control (not recorded which).

This clonotype has ten or more counts. DNA for the CDR3: TGTGCCAGCAGTCACCCCTACAGGGCGGGTACGCAGTATTTT. This sequence encodes CASSHPYRAGTQYF. V is TRBV6-1 and J is TRBJ2-3, with D perhaps TRBD1 (6 bases). The germline V and J ends were trimmed by 5 bases and 8 bases, with 17 bases remaining between them. The CDR3 is 14 residues long. Germline assignment: CDR1 MNHNS and CDR2 SASEGT.

The rearrangement uses TRBV19 and TRBJ1-3, with D possibly matching TRBD1 (5 bases). The V and J ends lost 7 bases and 0 bases respectively, with 13 bases between them. Germline CDR1 reads LNHDA; CDR2 reads SQIVND (reference sequence). CDR3 length: 15 residues. Written as DNA, the CDR3 is TGTGCCAGTACGGGGACGGCTAACTCTGGAAACACCATATATTTT. This codes for CASTGTANSGNTIYF.

This clonotype was counted many times. The rearrangement joins TRBV9 to TRBJ1-1; D is perhaps TRBD1 (6 bases). Per germline, CDR1 SGDLS and CDR2 YYNGEE. The CDR3 has 15 residues. V was cut by 0 bases and J by 5 bases, with 14 bases left in between. CDR3 sequence reads: CASSVGVKRGTEAFF. The CDR3 DNA is TGTGCCAGCAGCGTAGGAGTCAAGAGGGGGACTGAAGCTTTCTTT.

V and J are TRBV12-3 or TRBV12-4 and TRBJ1-1; D is undetermined. Deletions cut 2 bases from V and 5 bases from J, with 15 bases between. This CDR3 comprises 15 residues. The DNA of the CDR3 is TGTGCCAGCAGTTTATTCGCGGGAGGAAGGACTGAAGCTTTCTTT. Its translation is CASSLFAGGRTEAFF.

In this sample, this clonotype turned up a few times. The gene calls are TRBV5-4 and TRBJ2-3; TRBD1 might be the D (7 bases). CDR1 is SGHNT, CDR2 YYREEE, per germline (reference sequence). The CDR3 has 17 residues. With 4 bases removed from V and 3 bases from J, the gap between germline ends came to 21 bases. The CDR3 sequence: CASSAGQGVVLTDTQYF. Written as DNA, the CDR3 is TGTGCCAGCAGCGCGGGGCAGGGGGTGGTTTTAACAGATACGCAGTATTTT.

This clonotype appeared a few times. J is TRBJ1-5 and V is TRBV19, with TRBD1 matching 12 bases. There are 19 residues in the CDR3. The V gene's germline CDR1 is LNHDA and CDR2 SQIVND (reference sequence). V shed 3 bases, J shed 2 bases, and the junction held 11 bases outside the gene matches. The CDR3 sequence is CASSMPPGQGARGNQPQHF. The DNA for the CDR3 is TGTGCCAGTAGTATGCCCCCGGGACAGGGGGCGCGGGGCAATCAGCCCCAGCATTTT. Full variable domain (missing parts from reference TRBV19 and TRBJ1-5): DGGITQSPKYLFRKEGQNVTLSCEQNLNHDAMYWYRQDPGQGLRLIYYSQIVNDFQKGDIAEGYSVSREKKESFPLTVTSAQKNPTAFYLCASSMPPGQGARGNQPQHFGDGTRLSIL.

Ten or more counts support this clonotype. This chain links TRBV7-2 with TRBJ2-5; D is undetermined. This CDR3 region has 13 residues. Germline V lookup: CDR1 SGHTA, CDR2 FQGNSA. Trimming shortened V by 1 base and J by 3 bases, and 6 bases separated the two germline ends. CDR3 in amino acids: CASSLERKETQYF. DNA for the CDR3: TGTGCCAGCAGCTTAGAGCGAAAAGAGACCCAGTACTTC.

This sequence joins TRBV20-1 and TRBJ2-3, with TRBD2 matching over 9 bases. V lost 1 base and J lost 4; bases outside the gene matches: 9. Germline assignment: CDR1 DFQATT and CDR2 SNEGSKA (reference sequence). This CDR3 has 16 amino acids. Here the CDR3 reads CSARAKGLAGADTQYF. CDR3 DNA: TGCAGTGCTAGAGCAAAGGGACTAGCCGGGGCAGATACGCAGTATTTT.

This clonotype occurred many times. The chain uses TRBV7-2 and TRBJ2-7, with D tentatively TRBD2 (6 bases). Germline CDR1 SGHTA, CDR2 FQGNSA. The CDR3 totals 16 residues. V lost 1 base and J lost 2, with 15 bases in between. CDR3 nucleotide sequence: TGTGCCAGCAGCTTAGGAGGGAGCGGGCGAGCCTACGAGCAGTACTTC. It yields the protein CASSLGGSGRAYEQYF.

This clonotype was recorded a few times. The chain has TRBV7-2 and TRBJ1-4; possibly TRBD1 for D (6 bases). The V end was cut by 5 bases, the J end by 8 bases, with 15 bases between. CDR3 length equals 14 residues. Germline values: CDR1 SGHTA, CDR2 FQGNSA. The CDR3 loop reads CASSPGVFREKLFF. The CDR3 DNA follows: TGTGCCAGCAGCCCAGGGGTGTTTCGGGAAAAACTGTTTTTT.

This clonotype was observed a handful of times. V and J are TRBV10-1 and TRBJ1-4, with D possibly matching TRBD1 (5 bases). This CDR3 is built from 13 residues. Germline loops: CDR1 WNHNN, CDR2 SYGVQD (reference sequence). Trimming shortened V by 2 bases and J by 6 bases, and 7 bases separated the two germline ends. DNA of the CDR3: TGCGCCAGCAGTGAGATAGGGGATGAAAAACTGTTTTTT. Translated: CASSEIGDEKLFF.

This clonotype has ten or more counts. The chain recombines TRBV7-6 with TRBJ2-7, with D uncertain. CDR3 length: 11 amino acids. V was trimmed by 5 bases and J by 6 bases, leaving 8 bases between them. Germline V gene data show CDR1 as SGHVS and CDR2 as FNYEAQ. CDR3 sequence reads: CASSTDGEQYF. The CDR3 nucleotides read TGTGCCAGCAGCACAGACGGCGAGCAGTACTTC.

This clonotype was detected ten times or more. The gene calls are TRBV7-2 and TRBJ2-1; 14 bases are a match to TRBD2. The CDR3 is 18 amino acids. J was trimmed by 9 bases and V by 0 bases; bases with no gene match: 10. Germline values: CDR1 SGHTA, CDR2 FQGNSA. The CDR3: CASSLAGRLAGGPGEQFF. CDR3 DNA sequence: TGTGCCAGCAGCTTAGCCGGGAGACTAGCGGGGGGGCCAGGTGAGCAGTTCTTC.

This clonotype was observed many times. The chain has TRBV7-6 and TRBJ1-4; D remains ambiguous. The V gene lost 7 bases and the J gene lost 6 bases, with 15 bases spanning the gap. Germline CDR1 is SGHVS and CDR2 is FNYEAQ. The CDR3 consists of 14 residues. In DNA, the CDR3 is TGTGCCAGCACTTCGGATAGTATGGATGAAAAACTGTTTTTT. It specifies CASTSDSMDEKLFF.

This clonotype showed up many times. The chain is built from TRBV2 and TRBJ2-2, with 9 bases matching TRBD2. Germline V gene data show CDR1 as SNHLY and CDR2 as FYNNEI. J gave up 7 bases and V 7 bases, and 4 bases lay outside the gene matches. The CDR3 contains 13 residues. CDR3 DNA: TGTGCCAGCACGCGGGGGGGCGTCGGGGAGCTGTTTTTT. The encoded protein is CASTRGGVGELFF.

This clonotype was counted many times. The gene calls are TRBV9 and TRBJ2-5, with 8 bases identical to TRBD1. Trimming took 0 bases from V and 7 from J; bases not matched to a gene: 8. CDR3 size: 15 residues. Germline CDR1 is SGDLS and CDR2 is YYNGEE. This CDR3 is CASSVGGDRSATQYF. The DNA of the CDR3 is TGTGCCAGCAGCGTAGGAGGGGACAGGTCAGCGACCCAGTACTTC.

There are many counts of this clonotype. The chain recombines TRBV7-2 with TRBJ1-2; 7 bases are shared with TRBD1. The CDR3 covers 12 residues. J lost 8 bases, V lost 5 bases, and 5 bases had no gene match. Looked up from germline, CDR1 is SGHTA and CDR2 is FQGNSA. For the CDR3, the DNA is TGTGCCAGCAGCCCGACAGGGTTCGGCTACACCTTC. Amino acid sequence: CASSPTGFGYTF.

Many counts were recorded for this clonotype. The chain links TRBV4-3 to TRBJ2-1; D perhaps matches TRBD2 (6 bases). Trimming left V 0 bases short and J 6 bases short, with 12 bases between. The germline CDR1 and CDR2 sequences are LGHNA and YSLEER. The CDR3 covers 15 residues. For the CDR3, the DNA is TGCGCCAGCAGCCAAGATAGCCGCGGGGCCAATGAGCAGTTCTTC. Encoded protein: CASSQDSRGANEQFF.

This clonotype has ten or more counts. The V and J genes are TRBV9 and TRBJ2-7, with a weak D call TRBD2 (5 bases). The V end was cut by 0 bases, the J end by 6 bases, with 10 bases between. The CDR3 consists of 13 residues. Germline V CDR1 and CDR2: SGDLS, YYNGEE. The DNA for the CDR3 is TGTGCCAGCAGCGTAGCCGGGGTAGGCGAGCAGTACTTC. This sequence encodes CASSVAGVGEQYF.

This clonotype was counted ten times or more. The genes are TRBV20-1 and TRBJ2-1; 11 bases are a match to TRBD1. CDR1 DFQATT and CDR2 SNEGSKA come from the germline V gene (reference sequence). This CDR3 is 15 amino acids long. The trim removed 1 base at V and 7 bases at J, leaving 6 bases unmatched. The CDR3 DNA sequence: TGCAGTGCTAGAGCGGACAGGGGGCAGAGAAATGAGCAGTTCTTC. The encoded protein is CSARADRGQRNEQFF.

Many counts were recorded for this clonotype. The gene calls are TRBV7-9 and TRBJ1-5; no reliable D call. Per the germline V gene, CDR1 is SEHNR and CDR2 is FQNEAQ (reference sequence). The CDR3 runs 16 residues. Deletions cut 5 bases from V and 1 base from J, with 15 bases between. The CDR3 DNA reads TGTGCCAGCAGCCCTATCCCTTCGGAAAGCAATCAGCCCCAGCATTTT. Translation: CASSPIPSESNQPQHF. Looking up the rest from reference TRBV7-9 and TRBJ1-5 gives the full variable domain: DTGVSQNPRHKITKRGQNVTFRCDPISEHNRLYWYRQTLGQGPEFLTYFQNEAQLEKSRLLSDRFSAERPKGSFSTLEIQRTEQGDSAMYLCASSPIPSESNQPQHFGDGTRLSIL.

As concerns this clonotype: Being one base from a much bigger clone, this may be a read error. This chain links TRBV12-3 or TRBV12-4 with TRBJ1-4, with 7 bases matching TRBD1. J lost 7 bases, V lost 6 bases, and 11 bases had no gene match. The CDR3 spans 15 residues. This CDR3 reads CASRETGRASEKLFF. DNA for the CDR3: TGTGCCAGCAGGGAGACAGGGCGGGCTAGTGAAAAACTGTTTTTT.

The chain links TRBV6-2 or TRBV6-3 to TRBJ2-5, with 15 bases that match TRBD2. Per germline, CDR1 MNHEY and CDR2 SVGEGT. The CDR3 has 17 residues. V shed 6 bases, J shed 1 base, and the junction held 6 bases outside the gene matches. This CDR3 is CASSPGTSGGRQETQYF. CDR3 nucleotide sequence: TGTGCCAGCAGCCCCGGGACTAGCGGGGGGCGCCAAGAGACCCAGTACTTC.

This clonotype has ten or more counts. This chain connects TRBV18 to TRBJ2-1, with D perhaps TRBD2 (5 bases). The germline CDR1 and CDR2 sequences are KGHSH and LQKENI. Trimming removed 5 bases at V and 8 bases at J, with 13 bases between. The CDR3 covers 13 residues. CDR3 protein: CASSVDLAYEQFF. CDR3 nucleotide sequence: TGTGCCAGCTCAGTAGACCTAGCATATGAGCAGTTCTTC.

This clonotype was seen a handful of times. The chain couples TRBV14 to TRBJ2-4, with 7 bases aligning to TRBD1. Germline V gene lookup returns CDR1 SGHDN and CDR2 FVKESK. Trimming took 4 bases from V and 4 from J; bases not matched to a gene: 7. This CDR3 region has 15 residues. DNA of the CDR3: TGTGCCAGCAGCCTTACTACGGGACAGAAAAACATTCAGTACTTC. It translates to CASSLTTGQKNIQYF.

This clonotype has a count of ten or more. The V gene is TRBV4-2, the J gene TRBJ1-6; 7 nucleotides line up with TRBD1. Germline V gives CDR1 LGHNA, CDR2 YNFKEQ. V dropped 2 bases and J dropped 0; count of bases not matched to a gene: 4. The CDR3 has 17 amino acids. CDR3 DNA sequence: TGTGCCAGCAGCCAATTGACAGGGAGCTCCTATAATTCACCCCTCCACTTT. The encoded protein is CASSQLTGSSYNSPLHF.

As concerns this clonotype: An end of the junction differs from the germline gene, which may be a read error. The V call is TRBV18, the J call TRBJ2-7; 7 bases map to TRBD1. This CDR3 has 14 amino acids. Germline V gives CDR1 KGHSH, CDR2 LQKENI. CDR3 sequence (DNA): TGTGCCAGCCCACCACGGGACAGCTCCTACGAGCAGTACTTC. Its protein is CASPPRDSSYEQYF. The full variable domain, with the rest looked up from reference TRBV18 and TRBJ2-7, is NAGVMQNPRHLVRRRGQEARLRCSPMKGHSHVYWYRQLPEEGLKFMVYLQKENIIDESGMPKERFSAEFPKEGPSILRIQQVVRGDSAAYFCASPPRDSSYEQYFGPGTRLTVT.

This chain joins TRBV29-1 and TRBJ2-7; no clear D gene. The CDR3 has 13 amino acids. Germline loops: CDR1 SQVTM, CDR2 ANQGSEA. Trimming took off 6 bases at V and 5 bases at J, with 17 bases between the two ends. The CDR3 region has the DNA TGCAGCGTGGGGATCTCCCGAGACGACGAGCAGTACTTC. It specifies CSVGISRDDEQYF.